Listed below are T cell receptor beta chains from one sample, sequenced in a study of blood T cells in healthy people across ages. In TCRdb, the 5' RACE reads were re-called with MiXCR into one record per CDR3 protein. The data show some 1.5 million distinct CDR3 sequences, 28% seen once. Specimen: blood. Source of these receptors: a woman aged 25 to 39 in good health. CDR3s include the opening cysteine and the closing phenylalanine or tryptophan. The D gene is left open where the match is weak. Clone size, where shown, is once, few, many, or a class for clones that have expanded.

D,V,length,J,size,CDR3,DNA
-,TRBV5-1,14,TRBJ2-3,-,CASSSWIGTDTQYF,TGCGCCAGCAGCTCCTGGATTGGCACAGATACGCAGTATTTT
TRBD2,TRBV20-1,14,TRBJ2-5,few,CSAIDREGLGTQYF,TGCAGTGCTATTGACCGGGAGGGCCTGGGGACCCAGTACTTC
-,TRBV2,13,TRBJ2-1,once,CASSPFAADEQFF,TGTGCCAGCAGTCCCTTTGCGGCGGATGAGCAGTTCTTC
-,TRBV27,14,TRBJ1-2,few,CASSSPMRGGGYTF,TGTGCCAGCTCAAGCCCAATGAGGGGCGGTGGCTACACCTTC
-,TRBV3-1,17,TRBJ2-6,-,CASSQGVRRSGANVLTF,TGTGCCAGCAGCCAAGGGGTTCGCCGCTCTGGGGCCAACGTCCTGACTTTC
-,TRBV5-1,14,TRBJ1-1,few,CASSLVLRGTEAFF,TGCGCCAGCAGCTTGGTTCTACGGGGGACTGAAGCTTTCTTT
TRBD2,TRBV4-1,18,TRBJ2-4,once,CASSPGLVGGRAKNIQYF,TGCGCCAGCAGCCCGGGACTAGTGGGGGGGCGGGCCAAAAACATTCAGTACTTC
-,TRBV6-5,15,TRBJ2-1,-,CASSPDSTRDNEQFF,TGTGCCAGCAGTCCCGATAGCACCCGGGACAATGAGCAGTTCTTC
TRBD2,TRBV6-2/TRBV6-3,15,TRBJ2-5,-,CASSYASGEQETQYF,TGTGCCAGCAGTTACGCTAGCGGGGAACAAGAGACCCAGTACTTC
-,TRBV7-9,15,TRBJ2-2,-,CASRRTAANTGELFF,TGTGCCAGCAGGCGGACAGCCGCGAACACCGGGGAGCTGTTTTTT
-,TRBV28,10,TRBJ2-7,many,CASRSVEQYF,TGTGCCAGCAGATCGGTAGAGCAGTACTTC
TRBD2,TRBV5-6,14,TRBJ2-1,-,CASSGGLAGDEQFF,TGTGCCAGCAGCGGAGGACTAGCAGGTGATGAGCAGTTCTTC